The 22 T cell receptor beta chains below all came from one sample that was sequenced in a study of blood T cells in healthy people across ages. A second PCR, run for about 7 to 11 cycles, used a sample-barcoded 5' primer plus a J-beta primer mix. TCRdb processed the 5' RACE reads anew with MiXCR; each CDR3 protein has one entry. The sample shows around 500,000 distinct CDR3 sequences, roughly 48% of them seen only once. Material: blood. The receptors were gathered from a man aged 80 or over in good health.

This chain uses TRBV20-1 with TRBJ2-4; no clear D. CDR1 is DFQATT and CDR2 is SNEGSKA in the germline V gene (reference sequence). V dropped 7 bases and J dropped 0 bases, with 10 bases sitting between them. This CDR3 is built from 13 residues. The chain's CDR3 is CSGAELAKNIQYF. CDR3 nucleotides: TGCAGTGGGGCAGAGCTAGCCAAAAACATTCAGTACTTC.

The V gene is TRBV7-3, the J gene TRBJ2-5; tentatively, D is TRBD2 (6 bases). V gave up 2 bases and J gave up 3 bases, with 13 bases separating them. This CDR3 comprises 15 residues. Germline lookup yields CDR1 SGHTA and CDR2 FQGTGA. CDR3 DNA: TGTGCCAGCAGCTTAGAAGGGACGGGAGAAGAGACCCAGTACTTC. Translation: CASSLEGTGEETQYF.

The chain combines TRBV5-1 with TRBJ2-5, with 11 bases lining up with TRBD2. Germline-derived CDR1 and CDR2 are SGHRS and YFSETQ. The CDR3 is made up of 14 amino acids. V was clipped by 4 bases and J by 11 bases; unmatched bases: 10. Here the CDR3 reads CASSKTSGDNEQYF. For the CDR3, the DNA is TGCGCCAGCAGCAAGACTAGCGGGGACAATGAGCAGTACTTC.

This sequence joins TRBV7-9 and TRBJ2-5, with no clear D. V was pared by 1 base and J by 0 bases, with 6 bases between. In germline, CDR1 is SEHNR, CDR2 FQNEAQ (reference sequence). The CDR3 length is 14 residues. In DNA, the CDR3 is TGTGCCAGCAGCTTAGTTTCGTACCAAGAGACCCAGTACTTC. Translation gives CASSLVSYQETQYF.

V is TRBV7-9 and J is TRBJ2-7, with a tentative D call TRBD1 (5 bases). Trimming removed 2 bases at V and 5 bases at J, with 10 bases between. Germline V gene lookup returns CDR1 SEHNR and CDR2 FQNEAQ (reference sequence). CDR3 length: 13 amino acids. The CDR3 protein is CASSLTRANEQYF. The CDR3 DNA is TGTGCCAGCAGCTTAACCAGGGCCAACGAGCAGTACTTC.

This clonotype showed up just a few times. The chain uses TRBV12-3 or TRBV12-4 and TRBJ2-2, with D maybe TRBD1 (6 bases). The length of the CDR3 is 15 residues. V shed 2 bases and J shed 2 bases, with 9 bases lying between them. This CDR3 is CASSLQGKNTGELFF. The DNA of the CDR3 is TGTGCCAGCAGTTTACAGGGGAAAAACACCGGGGAGCTGTTTTTT.

This chain links TRBV9 with TRBJ1-2; no clear D. The CDR3 extends over 10 amino acids. Germline lookup yields CDR1 SGDLS and CDR2 YYNGEE. The V and J ends lost 1 base and 6 bases respectively, with 1 base between them. The DNA of the CDR3 is TGTGCCAGCAGCGTAAATGGCTACACCTTC. Translating it yields CASSVNGYTF.

The chain combines TRBV12-3 or TRBV12-4 with TRBJ1-2; TRBD1 matches at 9 bases. V was pared by 5 bases and J by 8 bases, with 9 bases of the junction left unmatched. The CDR3 totals 14 residues. The chain's CDR3 is CASSGTGTGHGYTF. The DNA for the CDR3 is TGTGCCAGCAGTGGGACCGGGACAGGGCACGGCTACACCTTC.

This clonotype occurred a few times. The J gene is TRBJ2-7, the V gene TRBV15; the D gene could be TRBD1 or TRBD2 (5 bases each). Trimming cost V 4 bases and J 0 bases, with 22 bases left between them. CDR1 LNHNV and CDR2 YYDKDF come from the germline V gene (reference sequence). The CDR3 is made up of 18 amino acids. This chain's CDR3 is CATSTDGRDHGGSYEQYF. Here the CDR3 DNA reads TGTGCCACCAGCACGGACGGCAGGGATCATGGGGGCTCCTACGAGCAGTACTTC.

The chain couples TRBV5-1 to TRBJ2-1, with 10 bases fitting TRBD2. This CDR3 is 15 amino acids long. J lost 10 bases, V lost 2 bases, and 9 bases had no gene match. Germline values: CDR1 SGHRS, CDR2 YFSETQ. CDR3 sequence (DNA): TGCGCCAGCAGCTTCCTAGCGGGGGCTGGAAAGGAGCAGTTCTTC. Residues: CASSFLAGAGKEQFF.

This clonotype was seen only a few times. J is TRBJ1-2 and V is TRBV4-3; the D is unclear. CDR3 length: 17 amino acids. Trimming removed 1 base from V and 4 bases from J, with 19 bases in between. Germline-derived CDR1 and CDR2 are LGHNA and YSLEER. The CDR3 sequence is CASSQGGINRGSYGYTF. CDR3 DNA sequence: TGCGCCAGCAGCCAAGGGGGAATAAACAGAGGCTCCTATGGCTACACCTTC.

This clonotype was picked up a small number of times. Being one base from a much bigger clone, this may be a read error. V and J are TRBV6-5 and TRBJ1-2; weak D call: TRBD1 (6 bases). Trimming pared 2 bases from V and 4 bases from J, leaving 8 bases between. The CDR3 runs 13 residues. Germline V lookup: CDR1 MNHEY, CDR2 SVGAGI. In DNA, the CDR3 is TGTGCCAGCAGTTACGACAGGATCTATGGCTACACCTTC. This sequence encodes CASSYDRIYGYTF.

The rearrangement links TRBV20-1 to TRBJ1-1; TRBD1 agrees at 9 bases. Germline V gene sequence: CDR1 DFQATT, CDR2 SNEGSKA (reference sequence). The CDR3 has 15 amino acids. The V and J ends lost 3 bases and 4 bases, in that order; junction bases with no gene match: 9. The CDR3 sequence: CSAREGGQGSTEAFF. The CDR3 DNA sequence: TGCAGTGCTAGGGAGGGGGGACAGGGCAGCACTGAAGCTTTCTTT.

In its sample, this clonotype was seen a few times. The CDR3 bases are TGCAGCATCCGGCCTTTCGGGTCCTACGAGCAGTACTTC. This encodes CSIRPFGSYEQYF. The genes are TRBV29-1 and TRBJ2-7, with unresolved D. Germline V CDR1 and CDR2: SQVTM, ANQGSEA. The V and J ends lost 8 bases and 1 base respectively, with 15 bases between them. The CDR3 extends over 13 amino acids.

The V gene is TRBV3-1, the J gene TRBJ1-6, with D unresolved. The CDR3 totals 14 residues. Germline V gene data show CDR1 as LGHDT and CDR2 as YNNKEL (reference sequence). V dropped 1 base and J dropped 7 bases, with 8 bases sitting between them. DNA for the CDR3: TGTGCCAGCAGCCAAGCTTTCCGGAATTCACCCCTCCACTTT. This codes for CASSQAFRNSPLHF.

CDR3 loop: CASSYAITQGAEAFF. The DNA for the CDR3 is TGTGCCAGCAGTTACGCGATAACTCAGGGCGCGGAAGCTTTCTTT. This rearrangement joins TRBV6-5 to TRBJ1-1; D might be TRBD1 (5 bases). V lost 2 bases, J lost 8 bases, and 18 bases lay in between. Germline V CDR1 and CDR2: MNHEY, SVGAGI. CDR3 length: 15 amino acids.

This clonotype was observed a few times. The rearrangement uses TRBV5-1 and TRBJ2-7; D may match TRBD1 or TRBD2 (6 bases each). Trimming shortened V by 1 base and J by 1 base, and 18 bases separated the two germline ends. The CDR3 length is 17 residues. Germline CDR1 SGHRS, CDR2 YFSETQ. CDR3 DNA sequence: TGCGCCAGCAGCTTGCGCCCCTCGGGGGCGACGTCCTACGAGCAGTACTTC. It is translated as CASSLRPSGATSYEQYF.

This clonotype was seen at least ten times. The J gene is TRBJ1-5, the V gene TRBV6-6; TRBD1 aligns across 9 bases. V lost 6 bases to trimming and J lost 8 bases; unmatched junction nucleotides: 17. CDR3 length: 17 residues. CDR1 is MNHNY, CDR2 SVGAGI, per germline (reference sequence). This CDR3 is CASSATSGQGHRKPQHF. CDR3 coding DNA: TGTGCCAGCAGCGCCACATCGGGACAGGGACATCGTAAGCCCCAGCATTTT.

The sample holds a few counts of this clonotype. A single base separates this from a much larger clone, so it may be a read error. The CDR3 DNA reads TGTGCCAGCACACGGGGGGAGACCCAGTTCTTC. The encoded protein is CASTRGETQFF. The chain links TRBV6-5 to TRBJ2-1, with TRBD2 identical over 7 bases. The CDR3 sequence is 11 residues long. Germline-derived CDR1 and CDR2 are MNHEY and SVGAGI. With V trimmed by 7 bases and J by 13 bases, 7 bases remained unmatched.

This clonotype turned up a few times. The chain is built from TRBV4-3 and TRBJ2-1; D possibly matches TRBD1 or TRBD2 (5 bases each). The CDR3 runs 15 residues. V was trimmed by 0 bases and J by 4 bases, leaving 10 bases between them. Germline CDR1 reads LGHNA; CDR2 reads YSLEER. This CDR3 reads CASSQETGQYNEQFF. The CDR3 nucleotides are TGCGCCAGCAGCCAAGAGACGGGGCAATACAATGAGCAGTTCTTC.

V gene TRBV20-1 combines with J gene TRBJ2-7; D may correspond to TRBD1 or TRBD2 (5 bases each). Per the germline V gene, CDR1 is DFQATT and CDR2 is SNEGSKA (reference sequence). The CDR3 has 12 amino acids. The CDR3 DNA reads as TGCAGGACCTCCGGGACGCCCGACGAGCAGTACTTC. Its protein is CRTSGTPDEQYF.

This clonotype appeared a few times. This chain links TRBV7-2 with TRBJ2-7; D is perhaps TRBD1 or TRBD2 (6 bases each). Germline-derived CDR1 and CDR2 are SGHTA and FQGNSA. Trimming removed 6 bases from V and 4 bases from J, with 16 bases in between. The length of the CDR3 is 14 residues. The CDR3 bases are TGTGCCAGCAGTCCCCGGGGGCGATCTTACGAGCAGTACTTC. It is translated as CASSPRGRSYEQYF.